This T cell receptor beta chain was documented in a study of T cells expressing NK-cell markers. Study-wide points: These same clonotypes (in several donors) also led the CD3+CD56-NKG2C+ fraction. Dominant NKG2C+ clonotypes accounted for about 1.0-7.0% of CD8+ T cells in several donors.

This CDR3 spans 14 amino acids. CDR1 is SGHRS, CDR2 YFSETQ, per germline. Details on this clonotype: Its target is unknown.

TCR beta libraries carry UMIs added by 5'RACE template switching. TCRdb reanalyzed the 5' RACE reads, giving one entry per CDR3 protein sequence and no DNA. The table for this sample gives a few hundred thousand distinct CDR3 sequences. The source material was blood T cells: a sorted CD56 or NKG2C T cell subset, CD4+ or CD8+ T cells, or bulk PBMC T cells (not recorded which). This sequence joins TRBV5-1 and TRBJ1-3. The TCR comes from a man aged 18-70 years in good health. The CDR3 here is CASSPFFSGNTIYF.